The 5 T cell receptor beta chains reported below all come from one sample, sequenced in a study of shared clonotypes between healthy human individuals. It was CD45RO-negative cells, positively selected for CCR7, that made up naive CD8 cells, with terminally differentiated effector memory CD45RA+ cells excluded. Method: immunoSEQ multiplex PCR; TCRdb's copy keeps in-frame clones and lacks some. This sample carries about 2 million clones, less than 95% of them seen once, and the ten largest clones take under 1.5%. The sample comprised naive CD8+ T cells sorted from blood. The receptors come from a man aged 18-30 years in good health.

This chain links TRBV11-2 with TRBJ1-5; D is ambiguous. Germline V lookup: CDR1 SGHAT, CDR2 FQNNGV. Deletions cut 0 bases from V and 1 base from J, with 7 bases between. The CDR3 totals 15 residues. CDR3 protein: CASSLEALSNQPQHF. Here the CDR3 DNA reads TGTGCCAGCAGCTTAGAGGCCTTAAGCAATCAGCCCCAGCATTTT.

V gene TRBV13 combines with J gene TRBJ2-1; D is possibly TRBD2 (6 bases). The CDR3 is 17 residues long. Trimming pared 4 bases from V and 0 bases from J, leaving 16 bases between. Germline values: CDR1 PRHDT, CDR2 FYEKMQ (reference sequence). The CDR3 nucleotides are TGTGCCAGCAGCTCGTTTGGCGGGACCAACTCCTACAATGAGCAGTTCTTC. Translation gives CASSSFGGTNSYNEQFF.

J is TRBJ2-1 and V is TRBV4-3; D unclear. The germline V gene has CDR1 LGHNA and CDR2 YSLEER. The CDR3 sequence is 14 residues long. Trimming cost V 4 bases and J 2 bases, with 9 bases left between them. This chain's CDR3 is CASSPGVTYNEQFF. CDR3 nucleotides: TGCGCCAGCAGCCCCGGTGTAACCTACAATGAGCAGTTCTTC.

The chain has TRBV7-6 and TRBJ2-7, with D perhaps matching TRBD2 (5 bases). Germline assignment: CDR1 SGHVS and CDR2 FNYEAQ. With 3 bases removed from V and 5 bases from J, the gap between germline ends came to 14 bases. The CDR3 loop spans 14 amino acids. The DNA for the CDR3 is TGTGCCAGCAGCTTGGAGGTAGAGGGCGACGAGCAGTACTTC. This encodes CASSLEVEGDEQYF.

As to this clone: Additional DNA sequences in this sample encode the identical CDR3. The chain carries TRBV6-5 and TRBJ1-1; D remains ambiguous. This CDR3 region has 13 residues. V lost 6 bases, J lost 0 bases, and 8 bases lay in between. Germline CDR1 is MNHEY and CDR2 is SVGAGI. CDR3: CASRPDLNTEAFF. The CDR3 nucleotides read TGTGCCAGCAGACCCGACCTGAACACTGAAGCTTTCTTT.